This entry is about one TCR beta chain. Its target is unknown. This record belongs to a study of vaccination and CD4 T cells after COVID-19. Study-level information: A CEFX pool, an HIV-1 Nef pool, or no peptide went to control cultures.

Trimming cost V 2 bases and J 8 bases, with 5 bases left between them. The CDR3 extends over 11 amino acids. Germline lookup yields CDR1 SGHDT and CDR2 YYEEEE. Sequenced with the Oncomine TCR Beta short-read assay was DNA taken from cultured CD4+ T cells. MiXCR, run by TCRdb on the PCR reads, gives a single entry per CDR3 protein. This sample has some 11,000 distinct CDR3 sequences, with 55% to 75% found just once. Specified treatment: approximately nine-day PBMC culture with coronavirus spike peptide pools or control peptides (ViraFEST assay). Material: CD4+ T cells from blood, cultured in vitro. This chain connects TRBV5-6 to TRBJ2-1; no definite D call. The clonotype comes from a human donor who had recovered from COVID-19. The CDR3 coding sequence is TGTGCCAGCAGCTTCCGGTATGAGCAGTTCTTC. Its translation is CASSFRYEQFF.